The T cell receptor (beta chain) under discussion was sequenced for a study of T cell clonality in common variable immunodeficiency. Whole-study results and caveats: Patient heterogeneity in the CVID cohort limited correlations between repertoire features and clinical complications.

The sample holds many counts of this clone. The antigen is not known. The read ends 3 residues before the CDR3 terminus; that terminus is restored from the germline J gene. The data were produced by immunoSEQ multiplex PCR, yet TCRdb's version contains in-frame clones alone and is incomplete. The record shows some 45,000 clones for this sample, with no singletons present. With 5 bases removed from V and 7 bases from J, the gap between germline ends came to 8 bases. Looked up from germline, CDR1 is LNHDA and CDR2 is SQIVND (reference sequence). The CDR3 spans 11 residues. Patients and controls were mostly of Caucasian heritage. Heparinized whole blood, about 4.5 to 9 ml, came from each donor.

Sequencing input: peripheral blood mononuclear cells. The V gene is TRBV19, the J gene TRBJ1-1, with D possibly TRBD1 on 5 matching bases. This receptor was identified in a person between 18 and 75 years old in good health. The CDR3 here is CASSGAREAFF. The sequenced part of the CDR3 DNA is TGTGCCAGTAGTGGGGCTCGTGAA.